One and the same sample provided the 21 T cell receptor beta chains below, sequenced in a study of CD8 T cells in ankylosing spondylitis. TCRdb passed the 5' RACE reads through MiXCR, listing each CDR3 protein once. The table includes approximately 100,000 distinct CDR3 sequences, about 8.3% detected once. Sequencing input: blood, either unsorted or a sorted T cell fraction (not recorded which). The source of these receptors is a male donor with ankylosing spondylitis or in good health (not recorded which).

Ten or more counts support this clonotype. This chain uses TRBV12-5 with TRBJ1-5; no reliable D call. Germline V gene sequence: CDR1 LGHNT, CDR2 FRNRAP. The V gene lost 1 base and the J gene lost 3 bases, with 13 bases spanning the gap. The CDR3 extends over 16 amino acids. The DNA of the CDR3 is TGTGCTAGTGGTTTGGGATCTAAGGGTCCCAATCAGCCCCAGCATTTT. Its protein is CASGLGSKGPNQPQHF.

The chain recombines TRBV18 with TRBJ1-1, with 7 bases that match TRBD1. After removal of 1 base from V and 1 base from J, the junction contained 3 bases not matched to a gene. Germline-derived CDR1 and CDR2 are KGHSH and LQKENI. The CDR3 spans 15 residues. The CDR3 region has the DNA TGTGCCAGCTCACCACTCGAGGGGGCGAACACTGAAGCTTTCTTT. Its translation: CASSPLEGANTEAFF.

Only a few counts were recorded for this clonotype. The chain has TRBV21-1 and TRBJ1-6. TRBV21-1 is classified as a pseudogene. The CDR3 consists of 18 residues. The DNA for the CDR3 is TGTGCCAGCAGCGCAGCAGGGCTAACGGGGTCCTATAATTCACCCCTCCACTTT. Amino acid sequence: CASSAAGLTGSYNSPLHF.

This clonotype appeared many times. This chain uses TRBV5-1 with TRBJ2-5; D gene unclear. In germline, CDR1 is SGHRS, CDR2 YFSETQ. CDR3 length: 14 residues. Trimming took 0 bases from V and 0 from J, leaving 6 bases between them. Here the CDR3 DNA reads TGCGCCAGCAGCTTGGATCTGTACCAAGAGACCCAGTACTTC. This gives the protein CASSLDLYQETQYF.

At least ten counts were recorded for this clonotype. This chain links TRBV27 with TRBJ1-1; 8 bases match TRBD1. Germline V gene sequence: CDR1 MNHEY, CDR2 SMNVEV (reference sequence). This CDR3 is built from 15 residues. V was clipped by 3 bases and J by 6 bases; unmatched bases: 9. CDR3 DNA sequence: TGTGCCAGCAGTTTTGGACAGGGTCGAATGGCTGAAGCTTTCTTT. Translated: CASSFGQGRMAEAFF.

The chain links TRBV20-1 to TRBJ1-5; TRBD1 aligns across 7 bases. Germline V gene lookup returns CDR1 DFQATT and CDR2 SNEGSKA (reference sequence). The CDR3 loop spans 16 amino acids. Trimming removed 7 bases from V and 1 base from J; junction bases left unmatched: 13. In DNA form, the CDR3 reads TGCAGTGTTAGCCCACAGGGGAGGATGAGCAATCAGCCCCAGCATTTT. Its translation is CSVSPQGRMSNQPQHF.

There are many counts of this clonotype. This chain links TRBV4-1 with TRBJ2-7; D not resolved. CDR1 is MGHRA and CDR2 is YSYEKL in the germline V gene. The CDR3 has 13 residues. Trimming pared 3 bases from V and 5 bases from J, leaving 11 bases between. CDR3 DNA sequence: TGCGCCAGCAGCCAGCCAGGACGGGACGAGCAGTACTTC. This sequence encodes CASSQPGRDEQYF.

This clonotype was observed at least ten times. The CDR3 spells CASSQRFGSSYNEQFF. The CDR3 nucleotides read TGTGCCAGCAGCCAGCGTTTCGGGAGCTCCTACAATGAGCAGTTCTTC. This chain joins TRBV14 and TRBJ2-1; D perhaps matches TRBD2 (6 bases). V was shortened by 3 bases and J by 0 bases, with 12 bases between the two germline ends. The CDR3 runs 16 residues. Per germline, CDR1 SGHDN and CDR2 FVKESK.

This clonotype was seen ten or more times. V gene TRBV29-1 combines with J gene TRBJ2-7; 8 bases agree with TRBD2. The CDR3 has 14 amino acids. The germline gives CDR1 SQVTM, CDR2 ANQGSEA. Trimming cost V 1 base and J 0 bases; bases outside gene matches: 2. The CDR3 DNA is TGCAGCGTTGAAGGCGGGGGGCCCTCCTACGAGCAGTACTTC. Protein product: CSVEGGGPSYEQYF.

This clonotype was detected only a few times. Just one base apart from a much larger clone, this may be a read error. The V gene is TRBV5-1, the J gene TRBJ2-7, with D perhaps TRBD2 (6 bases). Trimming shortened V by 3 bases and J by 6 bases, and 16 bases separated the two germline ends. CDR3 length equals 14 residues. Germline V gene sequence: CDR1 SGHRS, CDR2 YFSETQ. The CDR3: CASSSPEGSREQYF. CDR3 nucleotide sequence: TGCGCCAGCAGCTCCCCGGAGGGTTCCCGCGAGCAGTACTTC.

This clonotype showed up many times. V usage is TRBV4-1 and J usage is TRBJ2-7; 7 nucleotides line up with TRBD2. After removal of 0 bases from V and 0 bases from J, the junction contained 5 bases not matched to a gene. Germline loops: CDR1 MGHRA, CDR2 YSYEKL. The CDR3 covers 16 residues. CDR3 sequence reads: CASSQENSGLSYEQYF. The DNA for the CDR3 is TGCGCCAGCAGCCAAGAAAATAGCGGGCTCTCCTACGAGCAGTACTTC.

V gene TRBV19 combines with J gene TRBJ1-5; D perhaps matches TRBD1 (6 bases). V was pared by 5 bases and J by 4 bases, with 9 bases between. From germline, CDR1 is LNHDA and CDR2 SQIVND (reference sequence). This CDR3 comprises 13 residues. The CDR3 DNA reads TGTGCCAGTAGTGTGGACAGAAATCAGCCCCAGCATTTT. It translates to CASSVDRNQPQHF.

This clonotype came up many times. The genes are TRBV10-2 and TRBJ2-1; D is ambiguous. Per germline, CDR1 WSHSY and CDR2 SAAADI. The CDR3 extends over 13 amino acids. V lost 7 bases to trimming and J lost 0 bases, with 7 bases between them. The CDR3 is CASKGGSYNEQFF. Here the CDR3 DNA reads TGCGCCAGCAAGGGTGGCTCCTACAATGAGCAGTTCTTC.

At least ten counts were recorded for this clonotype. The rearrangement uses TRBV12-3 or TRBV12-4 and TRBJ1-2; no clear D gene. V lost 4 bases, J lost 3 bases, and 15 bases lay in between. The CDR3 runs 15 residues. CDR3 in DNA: TGTGCCAGCAGTTGGTTGAGGGAGAGGTACTATGGCTACACCTTC. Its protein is CASSWLRERYYGYTF.

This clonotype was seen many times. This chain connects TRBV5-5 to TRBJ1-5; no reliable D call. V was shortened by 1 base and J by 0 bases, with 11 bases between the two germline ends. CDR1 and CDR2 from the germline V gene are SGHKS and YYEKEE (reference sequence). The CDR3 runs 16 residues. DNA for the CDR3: TGTGCCAGCAGCTTGTACTACGGGGATAGCAATCAGCCCCAGCATTTT. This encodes CASSLYYGDSNQPQHF.

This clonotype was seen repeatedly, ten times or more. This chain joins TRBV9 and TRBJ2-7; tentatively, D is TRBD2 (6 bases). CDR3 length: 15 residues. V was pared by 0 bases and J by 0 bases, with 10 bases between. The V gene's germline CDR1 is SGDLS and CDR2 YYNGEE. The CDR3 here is CASSVGVGGSYEQYF. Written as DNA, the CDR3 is TGTGCCAGCAGCGTAGGGGTCGGGGGCTCCTACGAGCAGTACTTC.

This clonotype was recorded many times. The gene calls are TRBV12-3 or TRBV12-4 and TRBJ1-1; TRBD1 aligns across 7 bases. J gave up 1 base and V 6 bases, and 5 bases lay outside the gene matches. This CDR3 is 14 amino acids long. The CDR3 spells CASSRNRGNTEAFF. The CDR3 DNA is TGTGCCAGCAGCCGAAACAGGGGGAACACTGAAGCTTTCTTT.

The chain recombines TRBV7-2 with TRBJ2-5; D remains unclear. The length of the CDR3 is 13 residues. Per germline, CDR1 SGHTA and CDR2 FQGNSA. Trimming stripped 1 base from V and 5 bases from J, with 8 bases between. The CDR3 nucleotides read TGTGCCAGCAGCTTAGAACTTAGGGAGACCCAGTACTTC. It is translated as CASSLELRETQYF.

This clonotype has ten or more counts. CDR3 amino acids: CASSQSAGGQGEQFF. The CDR3 bases are TGTGCCAGCAGCCAGTCAGCGGGAGGGCAGGGTGAGCAGTTCTTC. The chain is built from TRBV27 and TRBJ2-1; TRBD2 matches at 10 bases. After removal of 6 bases from V and 9 bases from J, the junction contained 11 bases not matched to a gene. The germline V gene has CDR1 MNHEY and CDR2 SMNVEV (reference sequence). CDR3 length: 15 amino acids.

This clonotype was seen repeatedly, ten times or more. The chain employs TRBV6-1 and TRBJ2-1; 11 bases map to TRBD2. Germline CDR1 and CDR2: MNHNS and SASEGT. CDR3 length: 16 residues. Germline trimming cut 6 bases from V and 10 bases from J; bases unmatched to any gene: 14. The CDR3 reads CASRGTSGLSLGEQFF. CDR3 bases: TGTGCCAGCAGAGGGACTAGCGGTTTGTCTCTCGGGGAGCAGTTCTTC.

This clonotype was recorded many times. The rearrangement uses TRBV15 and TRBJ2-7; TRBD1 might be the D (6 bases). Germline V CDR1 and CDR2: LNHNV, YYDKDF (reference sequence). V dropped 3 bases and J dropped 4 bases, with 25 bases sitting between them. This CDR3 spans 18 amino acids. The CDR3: CATSRSLPGEGVLYEQYF. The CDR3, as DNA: TGTGCCACCAGCAGGTCCCTCCCCGGCGAGGGGGTATTGTACGAGCAGTACTTC. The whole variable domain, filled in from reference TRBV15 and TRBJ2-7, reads DAMVIQNPRYQVTQFGKPVTLSCSQTLNHNVMYWYQQKSSQAPKLLFHYYDKDFNNEADTPDNFQSRRPNTSFCFLDIRSPGLGDTAMYLCATSRSLPGEGVLYEQYFGPGTRLTVT.